This TCR beta chain is drawn from a study of shared clonotypes between healthy human individuals (dated by TCRdb to about 2020). A note on the overall study: A couple of women and three men aged 18 to 49 years were included in the cohort. Libraries were prepared and TCR repertoires were sequenced by different laboratories using diverse techniques, in order to increase sequencing depth and limit assay-specific biases. For each donor, CD4 naive and CD4 memory were each given three plates, CD8 naive was given two plates, and CD8 memory was given one plate. Leukapheresis yielded between about 0.8 and 9.5 billion PBMCs per donor. The study deeply sequenced blood TCR repertoires of about 5 healthy adults to estimate repertoire size and the extent of clonotype sharing between individuals. What the research found in general, with its limitations: Based on pairwise subsampling, the degree of clonotype sharing among donors was expected to be affected by sequencing depth. When a few donors were compared, the shared fraction of clonotypes was about 5% for naive CD4, 3% to 4% for naive CD8, roughly 2.5% for memory CD4, and 0.4% for memory CD8. Only blood was sampled, and tissue TCR repertoires likely differ from those in blood. Clonotypes shared by all four sorted-subset donors showed higher generation probabilities than non-shared clonotypes. Naive subsets generally had larger estimated clonotype richness than memory subsets. Because the study included a small number of donors, the genetic and exposure-history diversity represented was limited. Incomplete sequencing was indicated by rarefaction of sorted-subset datasets, despite the large sequencing depth.

Note on this clone: The antigen it binds to is not known. Base qualities are not at hand, and no much larger clone is one base apart. Other DNA sequences in the sample encode the same CDR3.

From the cysteine through the phenylalanine, the CDR3 covers 15 amino acids. Solely the CDR3 DNA is kept, with 45 bases framed from the first base. The germline V gene (reference sequence) specifies MNHEY as CDR1 and SMNVEV as CDR2. V is reduced by 0 bases and J by 0 bases, leaving a spacing of 6 bases between them. TCR CDR3 regions were amplified from genomic DNA by multiplex PCR using the deep immunoSEQ assay. Extracted genomic DNA from each cell subset was distributed evenly across all wells of several immunoSEQ 96-well plates, and each plate was treated as a replicate. Each replicate PCR for sorted subsets received around 200 ng genomic DNA, equal to some 32,000 T cell genomes. The purified libraries were quantified using a Qubit 3.0 fluorometer, sized with a Bioanalyzer 2100, and then quantified again using the KAPA Library Quantification kit. Each immunoSEQ 96-well plate was sequenced on its own single-read 150-cycle Illumina NextSeq 550 flow cell. Per the authors' processing: The immunoSEQ output contained only junctional sequences without quality scores, so filtering could not match that applied to full-length reads. Sequences were annotated with PyIR, a Python wrapper for IgBLAST v1.9, and V/J genes and CDR3 were assigned using IMGT germline references. Reads with weak V/J assignments (E-value above 1e-6), missing CDR3, stop codons, out-of-frame junctions, or ambiguous translated residues were removed. V3J clonotypes were defined as sequences sharing the same inferred V gene, J gene, and CDR3 amino acid sequence. The percentage overlap between two repertoires was calculated by dividing the number of shared unique clonotypes by the size of the smaller repertoire. RTK rarefaction, the Chao1 estimator, and Recon v2.1 estimates of unobserved clonotypes were used to assess repertoire richness. For all TCRbeta clonotypes obtained by the gDNA method from four donors, generation probabilities were computed with OLGA. The source is immuneACCESS, and TCRdb retained only in-frame sequences with V and J called. Part of the clones is not carried over; for the studies checked, unresolved V genes explain less than half of this, and the remainder is unexplained. That table is the source of V, J and clone size, and D and trimming were worked out from the DNA. This sample holds around 2.1 million clones; about 93% were observed only once. Around 1.7% of the sample is held by the ten biggest clonotypes.

CD8 naive samples were obtained by positive selection for CCR7 among CD45RO-negative cells, yielding a CD45RA+CCR7+ population from which TemRA cells were excluded. The donors were healthy, HIV-negative adults who had no recently reported acute infections or vaccinations. All donors were Caucasian adults living in Nashville, Tennessee, USA. Blood was obtained by leukapheresis, after which PBMCs were separated by Ficoll-Histopaque density gradient centrifugation and cryopreserved in liquid nitrogen vapor phase. Purity and quantity of every magnetically sorted T cell population were checked by analytical flow cytometry. Genomic DNA was isolated from each sorted fraction and quantified by UV absorbance on a Nanodrop 2000c.

The clonotype was recovered from a man aged 18-30 years in good health. Some clones in this sample may be carry-over from other donors' samples. The chain employs TRBV27 and TRBJ1-3; a tentative D call is TRBD1 (5 bases match). Source material: naive CD8+ T cells from PBMCs. The cell subset or site label for this specimen denotes: CD45RA+CCR7+. The sequenced DNA is TGTGCCAGCAGTTTATCGGGGGGCTCTGGAAACACCATATATTTT. Translated, this gives CASSLSGGSGNTIYF.